This T cell receptor (beta chain) was found in a study of human T cells and chemical hapten exposure. The study, taken as a whole, reports: Among expanded TCRs, significantly more large CDR3 similarity clusters formed than among controls.

Germline assignment: CDR1 DFQATT and CDR2 SNEGSKA (reference sequence). After removal of 2 bases from V and 7 bases from J, the junction contained 6 bases not matched to a gene. This CDR3 is 15 amino acids long. Time point meaning: patch test 1, 2 weeks after DPC sensitization. Treatment described: therapeutic diphenylcyclopropenone sensitization with weekly scalp DPC. Unique molecular identifiers were attached to individual cDNA molecules within the library. TCRdb itself ran the RACE reads through MiXCR, one entry per CDR3 protein. The data contain 150,000 to 200,000 distinct CDR3 sequences, roughly 14% of them seen just once; the ten biggest clones take up less than 2%. This clonotype was seen more than once but under ten times. Its cognate antigen is unknown.

The genes are TRBV20-1 and TRBJ2-1; TRBD2 matches at 12 bases. The receptor was isolated from a woman aged 25-40 years with alopecia areata. Some clones in this sample may be carry-over from other donors' samples. The input for sequencing was whole blood, taken in connection with sensitization to the hapten diphenylcyclopropenone (DPC). In DNA form, the CDR3 reads TGCAGTGCTAGATTTGCTAGCGGGGGGGCAAATGAGCAGTTCTTC. Protein: CSARFASGGANEQFF.